This T cell receptor beta chain was found in a study of blood T cell repertoires in COVID-19. Assay: immunoSEQ multiplex PCR; the TCRdb copy retains only in-frame clones and omits some. This sample yields 310,000 or so clones, of which around 87% are seen a single time; 2% to 2.5% belongs to the top ten. Trimming removed 7 bases from V and 2 bases from J, with 12 bases in between. This CDR3 comprises 14 residues. The V gene's germline CDR1 is LNHDA and CDR2 SQIVND (reference sequence). The rearrangement links TRBV19 to TRBJ2-1, with a weak D call TRBD2 (6 bases). This clonotype originated in a woman in her fifties or sixties who had recovered from COVID-19. The sequencing input was peripheral blood. In DNA form, the CDR3 reads TGTGCCAGTAAGGAGGGCGCGGCCTACAATGAGCAGTTCTTC. Its translation is CASKEGAAYNEQFF.